These T cell receptor beta chains were read from a single sample in a study of blood T cell repertoires in COVID-19. Using immunoSEQ multiplex PCR, the repertoire was profiled, and TCRdb retains in-frame clones only, with some absent. Here the sample spans hundreds of thousands of clones, just under 90% being singletons. The sample was peripheral blood. The receptors were sampled from a woman in her thirties with COVID-19, enrolled during active disease. Each CDR3 is given with its conserved first and last residue. Each record gives: V gene, clone size, J gene, D gene, CDR3 protein, CDR3 DNA. The D gene is left open where the match is weak. Size values are once, few and many counts, or a class for expanded clones, and some rows have none.

>TRBV10-1|-|TRBJ1-2|TRBD1
CASSVTGAYGYTF
TGCGCCAGCAGTGTGACAGGGGCATATGGCTACACCTTC
>TRBV28|-|TRBJ1-2|TRBD1
CASSSRTGGAIYGYTF
TGTGCCAGCAGTTCCCGGACAGGGGGCGCAATCTATGGCTACACCTTC
>TRBV15|-|TRBJ1-1|-
CATSRGHAEAFF
TGTGCCACCAGCAGAGGACACGCTGAAGCTTTCTTT
>TRBV14|-|TRBJ1-1|TRBD1
CASSPLRDRFSEAFF
TGTGCCAGCAGCCCCCTCCGGGACAGGTTCTCTGAAGCTTTCTTT
>TRBV12-3/TRBV12-4|-|TRBJ1-1|-
CASTGGGEAFF
TGTGCCAGCACCGGCGGGGGCGAAGCTTTCTTT
>TRBV4-1|-|TRBJ1-2|-
CASSPYSNFYGYTF
TGCGCCAGCAGCCCTTACAGCAACTTCTATGGCTACACCTTC
>TRBV5-1|-|TRBJ2-3|TRBD2
CASSLFSLSAGDITDTQYF
TGCGCCAGCAGCTTGTTCTCCCTTTCAGCGGGGGATATCACAGATACGCAGTATTTT
>TRBV2|once|TRBJ1-3|-
CAIKLGSASGNTIYF
TGTGCCATTAAACTGGGCTCTGCCTCTGGAAACACCATATATTTT
>TRBV19|-|TRBJ2-5|TRBD1
CASSIEGTGGQETQYF
TGTGCCAGTAGTATTGAGGGGACAGGGGGCCAAGAGACCCAGTACTTC
>TRBV4-3|few|TRBJ1-6|-
CASSQDRQRQNSPLHF
TGCGCCAGCAGCCAAGATCGACAGAGACAAAATTCACCCCTCCACTTT
>TRBV6-5|-|TRBJ1-2|TRBD1
CASSFDRVRNGYTF
TGTGCCAGCAGTTTCGACAGGGTCAGGAATGGCTACACCTTC
>TRBV29-1|-|TRBJ2-3|-
CSVLARGAPTDTQYF
TGCAGCGTCCTGGCCCGGGGGGCCCCCACAGATACGCAGTATTTT
>TRBV12-3/TRBV12-4|-|TRBJ1-2|-
CASSLAPDYGYTF
TGTGCCAGCAGTTTAGCGCCAGACTATGGCTACACCTTC
>TRBV12-3/TRBV12-4|-|TRBJ1-2|TRBD1
CASSARQGNGYTF
TGTGCCAGCAGTGCACGACAGGGCAATGGCTACACCTTC
>TRBV18|-|TRBJ2-1|-
CASSPSLRNIHEQFF
TGTGCCAGCTCACCAAGTTTAAGAAACATCCATGAGCAGTTCTTC
>TRBV28|-|TRBJ1-2|TRBD1
CASSSTGVSSGYTF
TGTGCCAGCAGTTCGACAGGGGTCTCATCTGGCTACACCTTC
>TRBV7-2|-|TRBJ1-2|TRBD1
CASSLADRGSSYTF
TGTGCCAGCAGCTTAGCCGACAGGGGGTCGAGCTACACCTTC
>TRBV6-2/TRBV6-3|-|TRBJ1-1|-
CASSYNLGVNTEAFF
TGTGCCAGCAGTTACAATCTCGGGGTGAACACTGAAGCTTTCTTT
>TRBV5-1|-|TRBJ2-5|-
CASSLTLGLEETQYF
TGCGCCAGCAGCTTGACCCTGGGACTTGAAGAGACCCAGTACTTC
>TRBV5-6|-|TRBJ1-2|-
CASSLYSFDYGYTF
TGTGCCAGCAGCTTGTATAGTTTCGACTATGGCTACACCTTC
>TRBV28|few|TRBJ1-1|TRBD1
CASGQGGYTEAFF
TGTGCCAGCGGACAGGGGGGATACACTGAAGCTTTCTTT
>TRBV3-1/TRBV3-2|-|TRBJ2-3|-
CASSQGPGLSSTDTQYF
TGTGCCAGCAGCCAGGGCCCGGGACTTTCGAGCACAGATACGCAGTATTTT
>TRBV7-9|-|TRBJ2-5|-
CASSSPVGSGKTQYF
TGTGCCAGCAGCTCTCCCGTCGGGTCGGGTAAGACCCAGTACTTC
>TRBV7-7|-|TRBJ2-5|TRBD2
CASSWTSGGALEETQYF
TGTGCCAGCAGCTGGACTAGCGGGGGGGCCCTAGAAGAGACCCAGTACTTC
>TRBV5-1|-|TRBJ2-3|TRBD1
CASSRDSGTDTQYF
TGCGCCAGCAGCCGGGACAGCGGCACAGATACGCAGTATTTT
>TRBV5-4|-|TRBJ1-6|TRBD1
CASSFGQGWNSPLHF
TGTGCCAGCAGCTTCGGACAGGGCTGGAATTCACCCCTCCACTTT
>TRBV18|-|TRBJ1-3|TRBD1
CASSPDRGYLGNTIYF
TGTGCCAGCTCACCGGACAGGGGGTACCTTGGAAACACCATATATTTT
>TRBV27|-|TRBJ2-5|-
CASSPTYKMTGRETQYF
TGTGCCAGCAGTCCCACCTACAAAATGACAGGCAGGGAGACCCAGTACTTC
>TRBV12-5|-|TRBJ1-1|-
CASGLLRLSTEAFF
TGTGCTAGTGGTCTACTAAGGTTGAGCACTGAAGCTTTCTTT
>TRBV7-8|-|TRBJ1-1|-
CASSSQGITEAFF
TGTGCCAGCAGCTCACAGGGTATAACTGAAGCTTTCTTT
>TRBV10-2|few|TRBJ1-2|-
CASSDGPFTDGYTF
TGCGCCAGCAGTGATGGGCCTTTTACGGATGGCTACACCTTC
>TRBV30|-|TRBJ1-4|-
CAWLKFGGANEKLFF
TGTGCCTGGCTAAAATTCGGGGGGGCAAACGAAAAACTGTTTTTT
>TRBV7-9|once|TRBJ2-3|TRBD2
CASSSASGGQDTQYF
TGTGCCAGCAGCTCCGCTAGCGGGGGCCAAGATACGCAGTATTTT
>TRBV7-2|-|TRBJ2-7|-
CASSLAGGLGYEQYF
TGTGCCAGCAGCTTAGCGGGGGGGCTTGGATACGAGCAGTACTTC
>TRBV19|-|TRBJ1-5|TRBD1
CASSIAPGQGFHQPQHF
TGTGCCAGTAGTATAGCACCGGGACAGGGGTTTCATCAGCCCCAGCATTTT